The entry below describes one T cell receptor (beta chain). What this receptor recognizes is not known. No base qualities exist here, and no much larger clone lies one base off it. These data are taken from a study of T cell responses to AZD1222 COVID-19 vaccine (dated by TCRdb to about 2021). About the investigation overall: TCR sequencing was performed for 230 to 250 trial participants, of whom roughly 200 were given two doses of AZD1222 and 26 were given two doses of MenACWY control vaccine. Enrollment into the trials was organized by age into subgroups of 18-55, 56-69 and 70-plus years, and those subgroups contained approximately 150, 30 and 60 TCR-sequenced participants, respectively.

The CDR3 regions of human TCRbeta chains were analyzed by immunosequencing. Turning to the authors' computational methods: TCRs in the repertoires were compared against a reference library of SARS-CoV-2-specific TCRs that had been generated with the MIRA antigen-specificity platform. Breadth was defined as the fraction of unique TCRs that were SARS-CoV-2-associated. Depth was defined as the fraction of total T cells that were SARS-CoV-2-associated. Each spike-specific TCR was assigned to its reactive spike region and to a CD4 or CD8 class using the MIRA data. Log10-transformed breadth and depth values were compared by one-way ANOVA with Sidak's multiple comparisons tests. In its TCRdb copy, this immuneACCESS table keeps in-frame sequences only and misses some clones. Where compared with another copy, unresolved V genes explain less than half of these, and the others have no known cause. Clone size and the V and J calls come from that table; the DNA yielded D and trimming. For this sample the table gives approximately 220,000 clones, of which approximately 94% were detected only once. Of the sample, roughly 0.99% is held by the ten largest clones.

What the research found in general, with its limitations: After two AZD1222 doses, both the breadth and the depth of spike-specific TCRs were significantly higher than at day 0 and than in MenACWY recipients. Conclusions about previously exposed vaccinees were limited because only a handful of AZD1222 recipients were SARS-CoV-2 seropositive at baseline. Most participants were white British and females outnumbered males, and the authors suggested that clonal diversity may have been underestimated. Vaccine-associated CD4 TCRs spanned the whole spike protein, with dominant responses in regions 160-218 and 743-854. The 56-69-year group was small, and its depth increase did not reach significance, likely because of low power. Epitopes outside the regions mutated in the B.1.351 and B.1.1.7 variants were reportedly recognized by nearly half of the unique spike-specific TCRs. No day 14 peak-response samples were available, so repertoires were characterized only after the peak T cell response.

V is clipped by 2 bases and J by 6 bases, and the sequence between their germline boundaries is 10 bases long. CDR1 and CDR2 (SQVTM, ANQGSEA) derive from the germline V gene. The CDR3 spans 12 residues, from the cysteine through the phenylalanine. The retained sequence is limited to the CDR3, 36 bases, with the frame set at the first base. The meaning of the sample's time point label: baseline before first vaccination. Read against the paper, the sample's treatment or condition label means: meningococcal conjugate vaccine given as trial control. Vaccinee samples came from UK trials COV001 and COV002, including a single-blind randomized controlled phase 2/3 trial of AZD1222 (ChAdOx1 nCoV-19) in healthy adults. Trial participant PBMC samples were collected at day 0 and day 28 after the second dose for TCRbeta chain sequencing.

The receptor was isolated from an adult in good health. The sample was peripheral blood, taken on day 0 of MenACWY control vaccination. Recombination linked TRBV29-1 to TRBJ2-5; a tentative D match to TRBD1 spans 7 bases. In nucleotides, the sequence is TGCAGCGTTGAACAGGGGGGTCAGACCCAGTACTTC. Its translation reads: CSVEQGGQTQYF.